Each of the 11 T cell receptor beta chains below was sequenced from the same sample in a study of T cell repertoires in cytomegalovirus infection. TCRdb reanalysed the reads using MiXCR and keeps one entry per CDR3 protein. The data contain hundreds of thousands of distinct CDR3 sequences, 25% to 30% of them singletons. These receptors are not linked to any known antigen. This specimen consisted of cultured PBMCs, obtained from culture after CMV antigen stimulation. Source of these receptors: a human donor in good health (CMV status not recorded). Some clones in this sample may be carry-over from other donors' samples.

The CDR3 is CASSSGTPDSYEQYF. The DNA for the CDR3 is TGTGCCAGCAGTTCGGGGACTCCCGACTCCTACGAGCAGTACTTC. V usage is TRBV12-3 or TRBV12-4 and J usage is TRBJ2-7; perhaps TRBD2 as D (6 bases). Trimming pared 4 bases from V and 0 bases from J, leaving 13 bases between. The CDR3 is 15 residues long.

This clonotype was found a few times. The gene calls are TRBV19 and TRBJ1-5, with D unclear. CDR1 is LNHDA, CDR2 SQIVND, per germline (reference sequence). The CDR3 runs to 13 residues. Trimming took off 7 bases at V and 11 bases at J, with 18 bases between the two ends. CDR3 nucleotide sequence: TGTGCCAGTAACCAATTGGACGTCCGCACCCAGCATTTT. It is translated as CASNQLDVRTQHF. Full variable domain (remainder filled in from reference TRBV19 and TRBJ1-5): DGGITQSPKYLFRKEGQNVTLSCEQNLNHDAMYWYRQDPGQGLRLIYYSQIVNDFQKGDIAEGYSVSREKKESFPLTVTSAQKNPTAFYLCASNQLDVRTQHFGDGTRLSIL.

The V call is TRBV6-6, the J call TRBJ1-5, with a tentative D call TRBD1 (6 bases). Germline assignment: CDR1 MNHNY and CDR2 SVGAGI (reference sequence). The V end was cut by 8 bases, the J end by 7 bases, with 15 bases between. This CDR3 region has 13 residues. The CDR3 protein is CASVWGREQPQHF. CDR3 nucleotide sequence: TGTGCCAGCGTGTGGGGGCGCGAACAGCCCCAGCATTTT.

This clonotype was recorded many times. The CDR3 nucleotides read TGTGCCAGCAGCGAGGCCCGCGGAGTAGATACGCAGTATTTT. This gives the protein CASSEARGVDTQYF. The gene calls are TRBV7-2 and TRBJ2-3; D remains unclear. The germline CDR1 and CDR2 sequences are SGHTA and FQGNSA. The CDR3 totals 14 residues. The V gene lost 5 bases and the J gene lost 5 bases, with 14 bases spanning the gap.

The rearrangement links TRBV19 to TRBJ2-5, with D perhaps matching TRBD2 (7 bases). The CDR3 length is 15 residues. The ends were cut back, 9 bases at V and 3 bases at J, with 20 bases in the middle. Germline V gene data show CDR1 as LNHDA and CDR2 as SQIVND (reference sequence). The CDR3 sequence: CASRGRGRGEETQYF. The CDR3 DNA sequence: TGTGCCAGCAGAGGAAGGGGGAGGGGCGAAGAGACCCAGTACTTC. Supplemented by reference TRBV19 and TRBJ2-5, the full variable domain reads DGGITQSPKYLFRKEGQNVTLSCEQNLNHDAMYWYRQDPGQGLRLIYYSQIVNDFQKGDIAEGYSVSREKKESFPLTVTSAQKNPTAFYLCASRGRGRGEETQYFGPGTRLLVL.

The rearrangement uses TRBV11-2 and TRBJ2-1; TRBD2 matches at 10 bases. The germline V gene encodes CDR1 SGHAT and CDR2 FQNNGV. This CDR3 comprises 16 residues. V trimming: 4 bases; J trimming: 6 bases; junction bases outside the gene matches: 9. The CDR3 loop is CASSSRDSGRPNEQFF. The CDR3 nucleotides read TGTGCCAGCAGCTCCCGGGATAGCGGGAGGCCCAATGAGCAGTTCTTC.

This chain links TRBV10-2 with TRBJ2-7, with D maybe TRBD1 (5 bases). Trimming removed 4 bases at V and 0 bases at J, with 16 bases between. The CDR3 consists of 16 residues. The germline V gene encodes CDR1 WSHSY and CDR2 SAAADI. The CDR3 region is CASSGQGLGTSYEQYF. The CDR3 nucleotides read TGCGCCAGCAGTGGCCAGGGTCTGGGCACCTCCTACGAGCAGTACTTC.

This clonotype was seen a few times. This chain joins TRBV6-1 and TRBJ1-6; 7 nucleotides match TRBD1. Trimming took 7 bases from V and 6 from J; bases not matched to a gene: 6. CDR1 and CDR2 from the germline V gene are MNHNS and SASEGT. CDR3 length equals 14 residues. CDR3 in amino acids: CASNQYRGNSPLHF. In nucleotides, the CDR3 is TGTGCCAGCAACCAATACAGGGGTAATTCACCCCTCCACTTT.

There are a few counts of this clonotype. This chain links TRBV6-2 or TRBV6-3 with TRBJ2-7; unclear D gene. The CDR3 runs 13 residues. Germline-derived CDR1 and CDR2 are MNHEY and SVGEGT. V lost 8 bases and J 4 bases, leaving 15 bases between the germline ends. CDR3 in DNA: TGTGCCAGCGGCGCGTCACGGTTTTACGAGCAGTACTTC. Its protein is CASGASRFYEQYF.

CDR3: CASSVEKGTEAFF. In DNA form, the CDR3 reads TGTGCCAGCAGCGTAGAAAAGGGCACTGAAGCTTTCTTT. The chain carries TRBV9 and TRBJ1-1; D is uncertain. V lost 0 bases, J lost 4 bases, and 7 bases lay in between. The CDR3 runs to 13 residues. Germline V gives CDR1 SGDLS, CDR2 YYNGEE.

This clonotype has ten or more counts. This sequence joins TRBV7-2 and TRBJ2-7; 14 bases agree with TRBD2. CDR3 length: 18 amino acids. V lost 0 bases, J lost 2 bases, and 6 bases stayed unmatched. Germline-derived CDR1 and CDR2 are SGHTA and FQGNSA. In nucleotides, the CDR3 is TGTGCCAGCAGCTTAGCGAGGACTAGCGGGGGGATTCCCTACGAGCAGTACTTC. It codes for CASSLARTSGGIPYEQYF.